Presented here are 20 T cell receptor beta chains from one specimen sequenced in a study of blood T cell repertoires in COVID-19. Method: immunoSEQ multiplex PCR; TCRdb's copy keeps in-frame clones and lacks some. Of about 250,000 clones listed, approximately 85% are singletons. What was sequenced was PBMCs or T cells enriched from blood (not recorded which). These receptors came from a woman in her forties or fifties who had been exposed to COVID-19.

This clone has only one observation. The same CDR3 also results from other DNA sequences found in this sample. The chain joins TRBV7-2 to TRBJ1-2; 7 nucleotides line up with TRBD1. The germline CDR1 and CDR2 sequences are SGHTA and FQGNSA. Unmatched junction bases numbered 8, after V lost 5 bases and J lost 5 bases. There are 14 residues in the CDR3. This CDR3 is CASSPRGQMYGYTF. The DNA for the CDR3 is TGTGCCAGCAGCCCCCGGGGACAGATGTATGGCTACACCTTC.

The rearrangement uses TRBV16 and TRBJ1-6; 8 bases align to TRBD1. V lost 4 bases to trimming and J lost 6 bases; unmatched junction nucleotides: 5. The length of the CDR3 is 15 residues. CDR1 and CDR2 from the germline V gene are KGHSY and FQNENV. CDR3 in amino acids: CASSPDRAANSPLHF. The CDR3 coding sequence is TGTGCCAGCAGCCCGGACAGGGCGGCTAATTCACCCCTCCACTTT.

The chain recombines TRBV30 with TRBJ1-2; D is possibly TRBD1 (5 bases). Germline V gene data show CDR1 as GTSNPN and CDR2 as SVGIG (reference sequence). This CDR3 has 13 residues. Trimming stripped 2 bases from V and 6 bases from J, with 13 bases between. Here the CDR3 DNA reads TGTGCCTGGAGTCCTCTCCCAGGGAATGGCTACACCTTC. It is translated as CAWSPLPGNGYTF.

The chain is built from TRBV2 and TRBJ2-3, with 7 bases identical to TRBD1. The CDR3 covers 12 residues. The junction had 2 bases not matched to a gene; V was cut back by 9 bases and J by 2 bases. Germline-derived CDR1 and CDR2 are SNHLY and FYNNEI. Written as DNA, the CDR3 is TGTGCCAGGGACAGGCACACAGATACGCAGTATTTT. Its protein product is CARDRHTDTQYF.

This clone was seen only a few times. The chain joins TRBV6-2 or TRBV6-3 to TRBJ1-1; D unclear. This CDR3 is 13 amino acids long. CDR1 and CDR2 from the germline V gene are MNHEY and SVGEGT. The germline V and J ends were trimmed by 2 bases and 2 bases, with 6 bases remaining between them. Here the CDR3 reads CASSYLGNTEAFF. The CDR3 DNA reads TGTGCCAGCAGTTACCTCGGTAACACTGAAGCTTTCTTT.

In this sample, this clone turned up once. The CDR3 DNA reads TGTGCCAGTACTTCGACGGGGAACACTGAAGCTTTCTTT. Translating gives CASTSTGNTEAFF. The V gene is TRBV19, the J gene TRBJ1-1; D gene uncertain. Looked up from germline, CDR1 is LNHDA and CDR2 is SQIVND (reference sequence). With 7 bases removed from V and 1 base from J, the gap between germline ends came to 10 bases. This CDR3 is built from 13 residues.

The J gene is TRBJ1-2, the V gene TRBV23-1; maybe TRBD1 (6 bases). TRBV23-1 qualifies as an ORF whose function is uncertain. The CDR3 extends over 13 amino acids. Trimming removed 7 bases at V and 6 bases at J, with 15 bases between. This CDR3 is CASIQGLEHGYTF. DNA for the CDR3: TGCGCCAGCATACAGGGACTAGAGCATGGCTACACCTTC.

The chain couples TRBV2 to TRBJ1-5; 7 nucleotides line up with TRBD1. This CDR3 is 13 amino acids long. Trimming removed 6 bases from V and 4 bases from J; junction bases left unmatched: 3. Germline CDR1 SNHLY, CDR2 FYNNEI. The CDR3 nucleotides read TGTGCCAGCAGAATGACAGGGAATCAGCCCCAGCATTTT. It specifies CASRMTGNQPQHF.

J is TRBJ2-3 and V is TRBV2, with 13 bases fitting TRBD2. The germline V gene has CDR1 SNHLY and CDR2 FYNNEI. Germline trimming cut 3 bases from V and 3 bases from J; bases unmatched to any gene: 12. This CDR3 is 19 amino acids long. The CDR3 nucleotides read TGTGCCAGCAGTGAGGGGACTAGCGGGGTAGTTTTCAGGACAGATACGCAGTATTTT. This translates into CASSEGTSGVVFRTDTQYF.

This chain links TRBV10-3 with TRBJ2-3, with no clear D. Between the trimmed V and J ends, which lost 2 bases and 0 bases, there was a span of 9 bases. The CDR3 runs to 15 residues. Per germline, CDR1 ENHRY and CDR2 SYGVKD. The CDR3 coding sequence is TGTGCCATCAGTGAGAGAGGCAGTAGCACAGATACGCAGTATTTT. Amino acids: CAISERGSSTDTQYF.

The V gene is TRBV27, the J gene TRBJ1-6, with a weak D call TRBD1 (5 bases). The CDR3 runs 15 residues. Trimming pared 3 bases from V and 9 bases from J, leaving 15 bases between. Germline V gives CDR1 MNHEY, CDR2 SMNVEV (reference sequence). The CDR3 is CASSFLNIQGSPLHF. In DNA form, the CDR3 reads TGTGCCAGCAGTTTTCTAAATATTCAGGGTTCACCCCTCCACTTT.

The V call is TRBV2, the J call TRBJ2-6; 8 nucleotides match TRBD2. CDR3 length: 16 amino acids. With V trimmed by 6 bases and J by 1 base, 5 bases remained unmatched. Germline CDR1 and CDR2: SNHLY and FYNNEI. Here the CDR3 reads CASRRGGISGANVLTF. In DNA, the CDR3 is TGTGCCAGCAGACGGGGGGGGATTTCTGGGGCCAACGTCCTGACTTTC.

This chain links TRBV18 with TRBJ1-1; TRBD1 is a possible D gene (5 bases). Germline-derived CDR1 and CDR2 are KGHSH and LQKENI. This CDR3 has 13 amino acids. Trimming shortened V by 7 bases and J by 5 bases, and 14 bases separated the two germline ends. In DNA form, the CDR3 reads TGTGCCAGCTTTCAGGGAAGCGGGACTGAAGCTTTCTTT. Protein product: CASFQGSGTEAFF.

Details on this clone: At the DNA level, this CDR3 is encoded by other sequences in the same sample as well. For the CDR3, the DNA is TGCGCCAGCAGCCAAGACAGGGCTTCTGGAAACACCATATATTTT. This gives the protein CASSQDRASGNTIYF. The V call is TRBV4-3, the J call TRBJ1-3, with D perhaps TRBD1 (5 bases). Trimming left V 0 bases short and J 1 base short, with 7 bases between. CDR3 size: 15 residues. Germline V gives CDR1 LGHNA, CDR2 YSLEER.

In its sample, this clone was seen once. This sequence joins TRBV19 and TRBJ2-3; D is perhaps TRBD1 (6 bases). The CDR3 has 14 amino acids. CDR1 is LNHDA and CDR2 is SQIVND in the germline V gene (reference sequence). V lost 7 bases and J 0 bases, leaving 11 bases between the germline ends. CDR3 sequence (DNA): TGTGCCAGTAAAACAGGGATTAGCACAGATACGCAGTATTTT. Protein sequence: CASKTGISTDTQYF.

The rearrangement links TRBV5-3 to TRBJ1-2, with TRBD1 as a possible D gene (5 bases). TRBV5-3 is given ORF status, its function remaining uncertain. Deletions cut 4 bases from V and 8 bases from J, with 18 bases between. This CDR3 has 14 amino acids. The CDR3 is CARSPTRPGGGYTF. The CDR3 DNA follows: TGTGCCAGAAGCCCTACCAGGCCCGGGGGAGGCTACACCTTC.

The chain joins TRBV10-3 to TRBJ2-4; 11 bases align to TRBD2. The CDR3 contains 17 residues. Per germline, CDR1 ENHRY and CDR2 SYGVKD. Trimming took 0 bases from V and 4 from J; bases not matched to a gene: 5. The CDR3 loop reads CAISESPSGGPKNIQYF. CDR3 in DNA: TGTGCCATCAGTGAGTCGCCTAGCGGGGGGCCGAAAAACATTCAGTACTTC.

The rearrangement joins TRBV6-1 to TRBJ1-5; D call uncertain. Trimming took 3 bases from V and 6 from J, leaving 12 bases between them. Germline CDR1 and CDR2: MNHNS and SASEGT. This CDR3 is 14 amino acids long. The CDR3 DNA follows: TGTGCCAGCAGTGAGGGAGGTCCCGTTCAGCCCCAGCATTTT. It specifies CASSEGGPVQPQHF.

The V gene is TRBV4-1, the J gene TRBJ1-1; D is perhaps TRBD1 (5 bases). V lost 2 bases and J lost 2, with 18 bases in between. This CDR3 is built from 17 residues. Germline CDR1 is MGHRA and CDR2 is YSYEKL. CDR3: CASSQFGGFVANTEAFF. The CDR3 DNA reads TGCGCCAGCAGCCAATTCGGGGGATTCGTGGCCAACACTGAAGCTTTCTTT.

Comments on this clone: Other DNA sequences in the same sample also yield this CDR3. The chain combines TRBV18 with TRBJ2-5; D is uncertain. The germline CDR1 and CDR2 sequences are KGHSH and LQKENI. This CDR3 comprises 12 residues. With 2 bases removed from V and 4 bases from J, the gap between germline ends came to 5 bases. The CDR3 nucleotides read TGTGCCAGCTCACCAGTTAGAGAGACCCAGTACTTC. Residues: CASSPVRETQYF. Combining the CDR3 with reference TRBV18 and TRBJ2-5 gives the whole variable domain NAGVMQNPRHLVRRRGQEARLRCSPMKGHSHVYWYRQLPEEGLKFMVYLQKENIIDESGMPKERFSAEFPKEGPSILRIQQVVRGDSAAYFCASSPVRETQYFGPGTRLLVL.